The text below deals with one T cell receptor beta chain. The source of the sample is a study of technical replicates of blood from a handful of donors. Per germline, CDR1 SEHNR and CDR2 FQNEAQ (reference sequence). The CDR3 totals 14 residues. V lost 6 bases and J lost 6; bases outside the gene matches: 3. The assay was immunoSEQ multiplex PCR, and TCRdb's table has in-frame clones only and misses some. The data show about 76,000 clones, around 94% seen once. This TCR was sampled from a human donor in good health. Sequenced input: T cells isolated from PBMCs. The chain is built from TRBV7-9 and TRBJ2-1; TRBD2 matches at 12 bases. CDR3 sequence reads: CASSLAGGGNEQFF. DNA of the CDR3: TGTGCCAGCAGTCTAGCGGGAGGGGGCAATGAGCAGTTCTTC.